This is a list of T cell receptor beta chains from one sample in a study of blood T cell repertoires in COVID-19. Generated by immunoSEQ multiplex PCR, the TCRdb table keeps only in-frame clones and is missing some. The sample carries just under 65,000 clones, 76% recorded once. Sequencing input: peripheral blood. These receptors came from a woman of 80 years or more with acute or convalescent COVID-19. Both conserved end residues are trimmed from each CDR3. Clone size is given for some rows only: seen once, a few or many times, or a class if the clone is expanded.

v_call	j_call	clone_size	cdr3_aa
TRBV11-2	TRBJ2-1	-	ASSLGGTSGIPSYNEQF
TRBV7-2	TRBJ2-7	-	ASSPGSTYRVEQY
TRBV7-2	TRBJ2-2	-	ASSPRRASGNTGELF
TRBV27	TRBJ2-2	-	ASSLYEGNTGELF
TRBV27	TRBJ2-3	-	ASSFMAGGADTQY
TRBV7-3	TRBJ2-5	-	ASSLGGRAEQETQY
TRBV9	TRBJ2-1	once	ASSVATGAGDEQF
TRBV19	TRBJ1-6	-	ASKGQGGGSPLH
TRBV7-2	TRBJ2-2	-	ASGRGTGELF
TRBV28	TRBJ1-5	few	ASSPRTGAVQPQH
TRBV28	TRBJ2-2	once	ASSYISGRATGELF
TRBV7-9	TRBJ2-2	-	ASRGSPPGELF
TRBV18	TRBJ1-5	few	ASSVSTVRNQPQH
TRBV28	TRBJ2-6	once	ASSPGLRSGANVLT
TRBV7-2	TRBJ1-2	-	ASSAQGRTYGYT
TRBV19	TRBJ1-2	-	ASRTGAYGYT
TRBV11-2	TRBJ2-3	-	ASSLDKGTGC
TRBV4-3	TRBJ2-3	-	ASSQAWGSAEDTQY
TRBV7-9	TRBJ2-7	-	ASTLAQGADEQY
TRBV7-2	TRBJ2-2	-	ASRSSGTINTGELF
TRBV18	TRBJ2-5	-	ASSPPGQYQETQY
TRBV30	TRBJ2-2	-	AQGGSGASTGELF
TRBV28	TRBJ1-1	-	ASAGLPNTEAF
TRBV7-9	TRBJ1-3	-	ASGLGYSGNTIY
TRBV4-2	TRBJ1-2	-	ASSPRQGQNYGYT
TRBV9	TRBJ1-3	-	ASSGGGTWGNTIY
TRBV2	TRBJ1-1	-	ASNWDRGTGAF
TRBV29-1	TRBJ2-3	-	SGGRETDTQY
TRBV5-8	TRBJ1-2	-	ASSKPGQASRLGGYT
TRBV18	TRBJ2-1	-	ASSPPTSDWGYEQF
TRBV28	TRBJ1-2	-	ASSLQGYGYT
TRBV2	TRBJ2-7	-	ASGREVSYEQY
TRBV3-1/TRBV3-2	TRBJ2-7	few	ASSQGQGAEQY
TRBV12-3/TRBV12-4	TRBJ1-2	once	ASSLLPGGYT
TRBV19	TRBJ1-1	many	ASSATGGSTEAF
TRBV6-5	TRBJ2-3	-	ASQSGREEDTQY
TRBV30	TRBJ2-2	-	AWRGLAGELF
TRBV7-3	TRBJ2-1	few	ASSLTGGRAGDEQF
TRBV24-1	TRBJ2-5	-	ATSDPRDRGRGETQY
TRBV27	TRBJ2-1	once	ASSPPRTSYNEQF
TRBV5-1	TRBJ2-2	-	ASSRTGANTGELF
TRBV5-1	TRBJ1-2	once	ASSLAQGSGYT
TRBV7-6	TRBJ2-1	-	ASSLANQALAGGVNEQF
TRBV7-2	TRBJ2-5	-	ASSLNWADHQETQY
TRBV28	TRBJ2-1	-	ASRSPGSYNEQF
TRBV5-8	TRBJ1-2	once	ASSSARGLNGYT